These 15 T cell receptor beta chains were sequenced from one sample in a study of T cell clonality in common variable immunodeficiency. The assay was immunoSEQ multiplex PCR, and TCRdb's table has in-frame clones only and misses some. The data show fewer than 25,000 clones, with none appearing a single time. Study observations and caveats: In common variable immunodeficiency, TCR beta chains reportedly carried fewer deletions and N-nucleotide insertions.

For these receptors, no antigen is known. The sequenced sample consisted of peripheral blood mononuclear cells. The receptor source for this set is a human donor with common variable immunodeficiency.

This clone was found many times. The sequenced part of the CDR3 DNA is TGTGCCTGGAGTGCGGCGCGGGGGGCGGGACACTACGAG. Its protein is CAWSAARGAGHYE. The whole CDR3 sequence reads CAWSAARGAGHYEQYF. This rearrangement joins TRBV30 to TRBJ2-7; 8 positions match TRBD2. The read comes to an end 3 residues before the CDR3 does, leaving the germline J gene to fill in the end. Germline V lookup: CDR1 GTSNPN, CDR2 SVGIG (reference sequence). The CDR3 has 16 amino acids. The J segment lost 3 bases and the V segment lost 1 base, leaving 11 bases of the junction unmatched.

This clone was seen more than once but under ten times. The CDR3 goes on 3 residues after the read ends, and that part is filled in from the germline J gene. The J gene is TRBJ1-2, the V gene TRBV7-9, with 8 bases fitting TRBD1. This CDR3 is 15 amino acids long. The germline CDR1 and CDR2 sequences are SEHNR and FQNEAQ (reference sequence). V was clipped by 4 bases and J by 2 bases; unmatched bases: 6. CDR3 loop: CASSSLQGANYGYTF. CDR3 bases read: TGTGCCAGCAGCTCTCTCCAGGGGGCGAACTATGGC. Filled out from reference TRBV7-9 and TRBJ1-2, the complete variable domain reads DTGVSQNPRHKITKRGQNVTFRCDPISEHNRLYWYRQTLGQGPEFLTYFQNEAQLEKSRLLSDRFSAERPKGSFSTLEIQRTEQGDSAMYLCASSSLQGANYGYTFGSGTRLTVV.

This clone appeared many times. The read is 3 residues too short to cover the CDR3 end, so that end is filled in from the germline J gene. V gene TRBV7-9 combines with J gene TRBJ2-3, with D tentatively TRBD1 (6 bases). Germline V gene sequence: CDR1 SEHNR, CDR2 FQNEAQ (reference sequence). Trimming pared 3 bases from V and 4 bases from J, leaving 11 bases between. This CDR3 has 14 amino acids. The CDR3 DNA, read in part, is TGTGCCAGCAGCTTCGTAACAGGGCCAGATACG. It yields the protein CASSFVTGPDT. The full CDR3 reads CASSFVTGPDTQYF.

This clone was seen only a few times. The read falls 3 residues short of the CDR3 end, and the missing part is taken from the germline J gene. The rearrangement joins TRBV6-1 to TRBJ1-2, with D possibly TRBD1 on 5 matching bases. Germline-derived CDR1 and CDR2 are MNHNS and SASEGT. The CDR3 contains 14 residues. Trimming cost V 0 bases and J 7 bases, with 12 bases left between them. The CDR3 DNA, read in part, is TGTGCCAGCAGTGAAGCCACCAGGAGGGGTGGC. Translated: CASSEATRRGG. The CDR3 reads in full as CASSEATRRGGYTF.

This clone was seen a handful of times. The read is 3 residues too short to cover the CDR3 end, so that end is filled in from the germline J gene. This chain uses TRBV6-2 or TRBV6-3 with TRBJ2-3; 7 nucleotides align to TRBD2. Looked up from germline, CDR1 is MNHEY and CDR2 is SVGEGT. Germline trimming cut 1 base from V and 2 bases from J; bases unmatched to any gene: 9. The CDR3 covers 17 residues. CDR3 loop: CASSYLNSAGSTDTQYF. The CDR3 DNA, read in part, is TGTGCCAGCAGTTACTTGAATTCAGCGGGGTCCACAGATACG.

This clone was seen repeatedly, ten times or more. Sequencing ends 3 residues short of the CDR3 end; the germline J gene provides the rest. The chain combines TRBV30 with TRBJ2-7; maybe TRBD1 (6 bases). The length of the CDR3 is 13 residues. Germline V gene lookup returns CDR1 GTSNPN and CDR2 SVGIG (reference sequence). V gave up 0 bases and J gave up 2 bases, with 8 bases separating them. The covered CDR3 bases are TGTGCCTGGAGTGTGGGGGCAACCTACGAG. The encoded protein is CAWSVGATYE. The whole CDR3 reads CAWSVGATYEQYF.

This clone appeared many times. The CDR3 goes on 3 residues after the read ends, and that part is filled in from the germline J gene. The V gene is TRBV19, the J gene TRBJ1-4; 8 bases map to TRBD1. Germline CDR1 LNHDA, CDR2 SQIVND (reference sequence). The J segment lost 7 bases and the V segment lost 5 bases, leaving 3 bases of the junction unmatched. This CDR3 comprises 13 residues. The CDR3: CASSVDRGEKLFF. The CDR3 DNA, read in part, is TGTGCCAGTAGTGTCGACAGGGGTGAAAAA.

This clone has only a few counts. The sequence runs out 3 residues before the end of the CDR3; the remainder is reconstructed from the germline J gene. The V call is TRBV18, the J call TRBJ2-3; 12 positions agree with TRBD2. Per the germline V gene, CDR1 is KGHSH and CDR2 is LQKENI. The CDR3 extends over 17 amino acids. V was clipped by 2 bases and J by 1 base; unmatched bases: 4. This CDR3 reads CASSPTSGGIGTDTQYF. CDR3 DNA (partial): TGTGCCAGCTCACCAACTAGCGGGGGGATCGGCACAGATACG.

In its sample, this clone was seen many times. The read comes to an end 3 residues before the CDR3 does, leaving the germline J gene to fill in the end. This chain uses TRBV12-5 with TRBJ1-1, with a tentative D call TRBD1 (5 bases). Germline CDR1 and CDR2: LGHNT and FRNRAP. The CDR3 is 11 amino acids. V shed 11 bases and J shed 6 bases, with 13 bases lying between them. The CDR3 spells CAGAVNAEAFF. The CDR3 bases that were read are TGTGCTGGGGCGGTTAACGCTGAA.

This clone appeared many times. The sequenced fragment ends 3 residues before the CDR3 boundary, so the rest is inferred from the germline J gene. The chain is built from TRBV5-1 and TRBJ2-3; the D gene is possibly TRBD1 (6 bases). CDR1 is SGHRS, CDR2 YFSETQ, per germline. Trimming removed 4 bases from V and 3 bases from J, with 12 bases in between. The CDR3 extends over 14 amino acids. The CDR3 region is CASSPGVVTDTQYF. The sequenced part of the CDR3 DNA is TGCGCCAGCAGCCCAGGGGTTGTGACAGATACG.

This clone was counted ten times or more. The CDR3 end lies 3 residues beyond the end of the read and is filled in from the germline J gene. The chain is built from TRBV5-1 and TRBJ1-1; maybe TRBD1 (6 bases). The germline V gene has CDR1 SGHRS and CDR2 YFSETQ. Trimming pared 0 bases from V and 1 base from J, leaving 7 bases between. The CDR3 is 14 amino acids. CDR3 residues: CASSLEQGNTEAFF. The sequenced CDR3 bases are TGCGCCAGCAGCTTGGAACAGGGGAACACTGAA.

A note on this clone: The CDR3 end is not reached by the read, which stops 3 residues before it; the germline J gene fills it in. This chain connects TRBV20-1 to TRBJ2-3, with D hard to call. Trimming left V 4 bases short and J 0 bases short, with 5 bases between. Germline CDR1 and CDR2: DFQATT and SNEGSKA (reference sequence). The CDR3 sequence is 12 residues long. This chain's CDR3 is CSATLSTDTQYF. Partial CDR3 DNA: TGCAGTGCTACTTTGAGCACAGATACG.

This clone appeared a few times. The CDR3 DNA, read in part, is TGTGCCAGCTCCGGGAACAGGGGCTCCTACAATGAG. Translating it yields CASSGNRGSYNE. The whole CDR3 protein is CASSGNRGSYNEQFF. The rearrangement uses TRBV6-2 or TRBV6-3 and TRBJ2-1; 7 bases agree with TRBD1. The read falls 3 residues short of the CDR3 end, and the missing part is taken from the germline J gene. Germline V lookup: CDR1 MNHEY, CDR2 SVGEGT. The CDR3 loop spans 15 amino acids. Trimming at V came to 8 bases and at J to 0 bases, leaving 7 bases not matched to a gene.

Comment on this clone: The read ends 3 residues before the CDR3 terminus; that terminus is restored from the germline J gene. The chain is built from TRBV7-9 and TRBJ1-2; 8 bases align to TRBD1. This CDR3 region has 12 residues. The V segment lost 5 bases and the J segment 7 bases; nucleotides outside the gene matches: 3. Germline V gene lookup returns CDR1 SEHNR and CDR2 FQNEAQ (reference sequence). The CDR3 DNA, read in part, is TGTGCCAGCAGCCTGGACAGGGTTGGC. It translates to CASSLDRVG. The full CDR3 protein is CASSLDRVGYTF.

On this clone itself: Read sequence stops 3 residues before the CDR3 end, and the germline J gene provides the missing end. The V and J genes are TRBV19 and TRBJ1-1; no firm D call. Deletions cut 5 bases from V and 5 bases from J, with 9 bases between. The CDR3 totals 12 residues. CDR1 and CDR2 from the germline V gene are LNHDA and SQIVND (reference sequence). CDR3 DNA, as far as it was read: TGTGCCAGTAGTTGGCCGGGGACTGAA. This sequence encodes CASSWPGTE. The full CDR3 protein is CASSWPGTEAFF.